Following are 15 T cell receptor beta chains from one sample sequenced in a study of T cells in localized non-small cell lung cancer. Produced via immunoSEQ multiplex PCR; TCRdb's table is partial and in-frame only. Of 20,000 to 25,000 clones in the sample, 89% were seen once. The material sequenced was peripheral blood, taken before any cancer treatment. These receptors all come from a man aged 40-75 years with stage I squamous cell lung carcinoma.

The chain uses TRBV6-6 and TRBJ1-3; TRBD1 matches at 11 bases. The CDR3 is 16 residues long. V was pared by 2 bases and J by 5 bases, with 5 bases of the junction left unmatched. Germline values: CDR1 MNHNY, CDR2 SVGAGI (reference sequence). CDR3 region: CASSYLGQGARNTIYF. CDR3 in DNA: TGTGCCAGCAGTTACCTAGGACAGGGGGCTAGAAACACCATATATTTT.

The chain combines TRBV7-9 with TRBJ1-1, with D unresolved. The CDR3 spans 14 residues. V was shortened by 1 base and J by 1 base, with 7 bases between the two germline ends. Per germline, CDR1 SEHNR and CDR2 FQNEAQ (reference sequence). The CDR3 reads CASSLDFTNTEAFF. CDR3 coding DNA: TGTGCCAGCAGCTTAGATTTTACGAACACTGAAGCTTTCTTT.

Only a few counts were recorded for this clone. The chain joins TRBV2 to TRBJ1-1; 8 bases fit TRBD1. Germline CDR1 is SNHLY and CDR2 is FYNNEI. V shed 3 bases and J 0 bases; nucleotides not matched to a gene: 3. The CDR3 has 15 residues. The CDR3 protein is CASSEGTGLNTEAFF. The CDR3, as DNA: TGTGCCAGCAGTGAGGGGACAGGTTTGAACACTGAAGCTTTCTTT.

The J gene is TRBJ1-4, the V gene TRBV6-6; possible D gene TRBD1, 5 bases. The CDR3 is 14 residues long. V lost 6 bases, J lost 5 bases, and 13 bases lay in between. The germline V gene has CDR1 MNHNY and CDR2 SVGAGI (reference sequence). The CDR3 is CASSSNGGNEKLFF. CDR3 DNA: TGTGCCAGCAGCTCCAACGGGGGGAATGAAAAACTGTTTTTT.

This clone was observed a single time. V gene TRBV5-8 combines with J gene TRBJ2-7, with 7 positions matching TRBD1. Germline V gene sequence: CDR1 SGHTS, CDR2 YDEGEE. V lost 0 bases, J lost 4 bases, and 4 bases stayed unmatched. The CDR3 consists of 14 residues. CDR3 protein: CASSLGQGRYEQYF. Written as DNA, the CDR3 is TGTGCCAGCAGCTTGGGACAGGGCAGGTACGAGCAGTACTTC.

As to this clone: A junction end diverges from the germline sequence, so it may reflect a read error. CDR3 sequence: CASSLGQGSTEAFF. DNA of the CDR3: TGCGCCAGCAGTTTGGGACAGGGGAGCACTGAAGCTTTCTTT. The chain couples TRBV5-1 to TRBJ1-1; 10 bases map to TRBD1. Germline-derived CDR1 and CDR2 are SGHRS and YFSETQ. The CDR3 has 14 amino acids.

The chain couples TRBV27 to TRBJ2-1; maybe TRBD2 (7 bases). CDR3 size: 12 residues. The germline V gene has CDR1 MNHEY and CDR2 SMNVEV (reference sequence). Trimming took 1 base from V and 15 from J, leaving 13 bases between them. The CDR3 loop reads CASSLLGGAAFF. The CDR3 DNA follows: TGTGCCAGCAGTTTATTAGGGGGGGCCGCGTTCTTC.

The rearrangement links TRBV7-2 to TRBJ1-2; possible D gene TRBD1, 6 bases. CDR1 is SGHTA, CDR2 FQGNSA, per germline. The CDR3 has 16 residues. Between the trimmed V and J ends, which lost 1 base and 8 bases, there was a span of 20 bases. The CDR3 sequence: CASSLEWGLPTGGYTF. DNA for the CDR3: TGTGCCAGCAGCTTAGAGTGGGGGCTCCCAACGGGCGGCTACACCTTC.

The chain links TRBV6-5 to TRBJ2-7; a weak D match, TRBD2 (6 bases). Germline-derived CDR1 and CDR2 are MNHEY and SVGAGI. Trimming shortened V by 0 bases and J by 0 bases, and 12 bases separated the two germline ends. The CDR3 covers 16 residues. In nucleotides, the CDR3 is TGTGCCAGCAGTTACTCAGGGCGGGGTCCCTCCTACGAGCAGTACTTC. It encodes CASSYSGRGPSYEQYF.

This clone is classed as large. The J gene is TRBJ2-7, the V gene TRBV25-1, with TRBD1 as a possible D gene (6 bases). V lost 8 bases and J lost 2, with 10 bases in between. Germline V lookup: CDR1 MGHDK, CDR2 SYGVNS. This CDR3 spans 12 amino acids. The CDR3 loop reads CASATGAYEQYF. The CDR3 nucleotides read TGTGCCAGCGCGACAGGCGCCTACGAGCAGTACTTC.

This sequence joins TRBV7-9 and TRBJ2-2; 11 bases line up with TRBD1. Germline assignment: CDR1 SEHNR and CDR2 FQNEAQ (reference sequence). The CDR3 has 15 amino acids. Trimming cost V 5 bases and J 7 bases; bases outside gene matches: 6. The chain's CDR3 is CASSPGQGAGGELFF. The CDR3 DNA follows: TGTGCCAGCAGCCCCGGACAGGGGGCTGGCGGGGAGCTGTTTTTT.

This rearrangement joins TRBV29-1 to TRBJ2-7, with D hard to call. V was clipped by 0 bases and J by 1 base, with 4 bases between them. Per the germline V gene, CDR1 is SQVTM and CDR2 is ANQGSEA. This CDR3 is built from 12 residues. CDR3 sequence: CSVEDFSYEQYF. CDR3 coding DNA: TGCAGCGTTGAAGATTTTTCCTACGAGCAGTACTTC.

The chain combines TRBV18 with TRBJ2-7; 8 bases align to TRBD2. J gave up 4 bases and V 0 bases, and 5 bases lay outside the gene matches. This CDR3 is built from 15 residues. The germline gives CDR1 KGHSH, CDR2 LQKENI. In nucleotides, the CDR3 is TGTGCCAGCTCACCACCGCCGGGGGGGCGGTACGAGCAGTACTTC. Translated, it gives CASSPPPGGRYEQYF.

The chain carries TRBV7-8 and TRBJ2-7; 7 bases are a match to TRBD1. The CDR3 covers 14 residues. Germline loops: CDR1 SGHVS, CDR2 FQNEAQ. V lost 0 bases to trimming and J lost 5 bases; unmatched junction nucleotides: 4. CDR3: CASSLATGLHEQYF. The DNA of the CDR3 is TGTGCCAGCAGCTTAGCGACAGGGCTCCACGAGCAGTACTTC.

This clone was found once. The chain recombines TRBV11-3 with TRBJ1-1; 7 bases match TRBD1. This CDR3 has 15 amino acids. J lost 2 bases, V lost 5 bases, and 8 bases had no gene match. Germline lookup yields CDR1 SGHNT and CDR2 YENEEA. The CDR3 region has the DNA TGTGCCAGCAGCCCCGGAGGGACAGCTAACACTGAAGCTTTCTTT. Its protein product is CASSPGGTANTEAFF. The whole variable domain, remainder taken from reference TRBV11-3 and TRBJ1-1, is EAGVVQSPRYKIIEKKQPVAFWCNPISGHNTLYWYLQNLGQGPELLIRYENEEAVDDSQLPKDRFSAERLKGVDSTLKIQPAELGDSAVYLCASSPGGTANTEAFFGQGTRLTVV.